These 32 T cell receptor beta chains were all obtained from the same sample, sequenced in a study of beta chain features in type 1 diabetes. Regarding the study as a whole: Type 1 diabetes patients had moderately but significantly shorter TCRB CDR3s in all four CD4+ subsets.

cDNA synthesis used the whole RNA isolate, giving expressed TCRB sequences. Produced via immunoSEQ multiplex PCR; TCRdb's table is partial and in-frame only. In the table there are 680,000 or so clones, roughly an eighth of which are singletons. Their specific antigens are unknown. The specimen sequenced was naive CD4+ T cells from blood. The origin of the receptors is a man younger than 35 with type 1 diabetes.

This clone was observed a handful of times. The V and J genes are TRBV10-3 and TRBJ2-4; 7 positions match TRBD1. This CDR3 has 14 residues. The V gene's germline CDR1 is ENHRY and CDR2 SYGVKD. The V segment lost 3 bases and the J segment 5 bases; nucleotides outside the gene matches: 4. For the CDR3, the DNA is TGTGCCATCAGTGAAGGACAGGCGCAAAACATTCAGTACTTC. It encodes CAISEGQAQNIQYF.

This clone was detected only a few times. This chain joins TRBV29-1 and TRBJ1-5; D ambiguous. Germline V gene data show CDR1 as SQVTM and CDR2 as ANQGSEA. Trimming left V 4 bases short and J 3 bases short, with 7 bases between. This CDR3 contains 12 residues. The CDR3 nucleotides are TGCAGCGTTGTGACGCCCAATCAGCCCCAGCATTTT. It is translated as CSVVTPNQPQHF.

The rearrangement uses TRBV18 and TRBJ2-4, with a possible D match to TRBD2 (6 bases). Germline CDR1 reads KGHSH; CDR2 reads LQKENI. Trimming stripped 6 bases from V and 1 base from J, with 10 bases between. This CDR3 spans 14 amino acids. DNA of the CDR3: TGTGCCAGCTCTGGCGGGATGGCCAAAAACATTCAGTACTTC. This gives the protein CASSGGMAKNIQYF.

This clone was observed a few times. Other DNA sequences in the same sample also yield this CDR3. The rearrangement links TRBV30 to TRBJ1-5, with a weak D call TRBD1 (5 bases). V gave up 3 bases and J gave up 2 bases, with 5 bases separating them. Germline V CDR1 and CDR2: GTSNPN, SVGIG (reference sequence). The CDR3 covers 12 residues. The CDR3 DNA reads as TGTGCCTGGAGCAGGGGCAATCAGCCCCAGCATTTT. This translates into CAWSRGNQPQHF.

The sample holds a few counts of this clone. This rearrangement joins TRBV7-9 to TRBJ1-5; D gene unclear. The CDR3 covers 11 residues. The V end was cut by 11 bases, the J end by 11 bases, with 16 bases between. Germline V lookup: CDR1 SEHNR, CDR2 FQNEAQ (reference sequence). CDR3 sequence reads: CAVGLVISQHF. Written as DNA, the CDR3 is TGTGCCGTAGGACTGGTGATCTCCCAGCATTTT.

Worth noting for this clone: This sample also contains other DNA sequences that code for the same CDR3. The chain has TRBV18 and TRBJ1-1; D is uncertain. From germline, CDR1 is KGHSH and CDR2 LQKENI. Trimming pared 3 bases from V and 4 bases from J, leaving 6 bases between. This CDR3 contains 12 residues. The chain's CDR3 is CASSPIGTEAFF. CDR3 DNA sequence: TGTGCCAGCTCACCTATCGGCACTGAAGCTTTCTTT.

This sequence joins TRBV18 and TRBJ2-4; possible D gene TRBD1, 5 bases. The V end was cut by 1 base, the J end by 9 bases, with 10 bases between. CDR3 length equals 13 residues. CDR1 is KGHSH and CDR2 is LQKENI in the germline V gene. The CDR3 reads CASSPLGTGIQYF. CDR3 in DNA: TGTGCCAGCTCACCACTAGGCACAGGCATTCAGTACTTC.

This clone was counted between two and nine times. The chain's CDR3 is CASSLLAGWETQYF. The CDR3 nucleotides read TGTGCCAGCAGTCTCCTGGCCGGGTGGGAGACCCAGTACTTC. The V gene is TRBV27, the J gene TRBJ2-5; no clear D. Trimming cost V 5 bases and J 5 bases, with 15 bases left between them. Germline V lookup: CDR1 MNHEY, CDR2 SMNVEV (reference sequence). The CDR3 length is 14 residues.

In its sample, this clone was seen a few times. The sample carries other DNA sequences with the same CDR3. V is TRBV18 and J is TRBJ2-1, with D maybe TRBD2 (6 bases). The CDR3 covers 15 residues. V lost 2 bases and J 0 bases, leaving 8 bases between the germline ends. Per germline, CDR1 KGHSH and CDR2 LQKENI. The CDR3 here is CASSPGRGSYNEQFF. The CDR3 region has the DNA TGTGCCAGCTCACCAGGGCGGGGCTCCTACAATGAGCAGTTCTTC.

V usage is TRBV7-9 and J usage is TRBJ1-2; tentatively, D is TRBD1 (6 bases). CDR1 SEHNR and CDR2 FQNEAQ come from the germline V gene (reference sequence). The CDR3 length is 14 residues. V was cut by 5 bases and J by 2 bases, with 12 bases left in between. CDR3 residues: CASSPVGTNYGYTF. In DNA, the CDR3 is TGTGCCAGCAGCCCCGTCGGGACAAACTATGGCTACACCTTC.

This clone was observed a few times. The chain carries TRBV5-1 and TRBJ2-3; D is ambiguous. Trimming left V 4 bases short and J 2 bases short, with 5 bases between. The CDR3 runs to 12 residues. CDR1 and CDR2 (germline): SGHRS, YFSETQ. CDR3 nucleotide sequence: TGCGCCAGCAGCCGCGTCACAGATACGCAGTATTTT. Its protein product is CASSRVTDTQYF.

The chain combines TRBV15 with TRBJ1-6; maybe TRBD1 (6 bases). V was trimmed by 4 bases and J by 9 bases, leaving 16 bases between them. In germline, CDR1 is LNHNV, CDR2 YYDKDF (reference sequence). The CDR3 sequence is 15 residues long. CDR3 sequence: CATSTRPDRSSPLHF. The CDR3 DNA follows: TGTGCCACCAGCACAAGACCAGACAGGAGTTCACCCCTCCACTTT.

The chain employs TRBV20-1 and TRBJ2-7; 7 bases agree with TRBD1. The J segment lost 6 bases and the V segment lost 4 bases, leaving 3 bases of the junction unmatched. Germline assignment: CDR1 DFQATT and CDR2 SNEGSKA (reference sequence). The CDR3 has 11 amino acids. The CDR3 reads CSATRGIEQYF. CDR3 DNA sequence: TGCAGTGCTACCAGGGGGATCGAGCAGTACTTC.

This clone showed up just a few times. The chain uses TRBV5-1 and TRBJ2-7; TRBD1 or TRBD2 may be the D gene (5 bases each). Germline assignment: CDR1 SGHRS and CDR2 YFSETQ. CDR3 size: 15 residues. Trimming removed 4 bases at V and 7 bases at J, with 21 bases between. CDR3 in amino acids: CASSGQGTALREQYF. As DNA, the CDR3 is TGCGCCAGCAGCGGCCAAGGGACGGCCTTACGGGAGCAGTACTTC.

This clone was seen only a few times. CDR3 sequence (DNA): TGTGCCAGCTCACCGGTGGAAGGGCTGGGTTCACCCCTCCACTTT. This gives the protein CASSPVEGLGSPLHF. The chain couples TRBV18 to TRBJ1-6; D not certain. The CDR3 sequence is 15 residues long. V was clipped by 3 bases and J by 9 bases, with 15 bases between them. Germline CDR1 KGHSH, CDR2 LQKENI.

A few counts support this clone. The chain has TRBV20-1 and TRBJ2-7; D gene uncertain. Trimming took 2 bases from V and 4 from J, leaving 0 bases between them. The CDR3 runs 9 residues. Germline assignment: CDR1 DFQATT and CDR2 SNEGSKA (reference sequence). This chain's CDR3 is CSARYEQYF. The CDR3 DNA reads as TGCAGTGCTAGATACGAGCAGTACTTC.

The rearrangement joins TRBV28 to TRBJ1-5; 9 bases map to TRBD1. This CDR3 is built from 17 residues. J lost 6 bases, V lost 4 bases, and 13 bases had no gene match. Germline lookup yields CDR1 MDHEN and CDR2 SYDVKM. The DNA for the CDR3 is TGTGCCAGCAGTTCGTACACAGGGGGCGGAAGCCGTCAGCCCCAGCATTTT. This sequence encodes CASSSYTGGGSRQPQHF.

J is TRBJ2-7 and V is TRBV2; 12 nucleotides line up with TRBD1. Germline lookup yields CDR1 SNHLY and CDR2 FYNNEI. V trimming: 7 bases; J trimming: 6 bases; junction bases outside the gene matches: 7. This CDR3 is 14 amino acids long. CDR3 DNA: TGTGCCAGCATGGGGACAGGGGGCATTTCCGAGCAGTACTTC. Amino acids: CASMGTGGISEQYF.

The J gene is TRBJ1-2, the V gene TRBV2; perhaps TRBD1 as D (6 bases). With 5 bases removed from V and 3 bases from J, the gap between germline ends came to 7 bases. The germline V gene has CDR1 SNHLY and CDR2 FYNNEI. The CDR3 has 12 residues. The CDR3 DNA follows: TGTGCCAGCAGTTGGACAGACTATGGCTACACCTTC. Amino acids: CASSWTDYGYTF.

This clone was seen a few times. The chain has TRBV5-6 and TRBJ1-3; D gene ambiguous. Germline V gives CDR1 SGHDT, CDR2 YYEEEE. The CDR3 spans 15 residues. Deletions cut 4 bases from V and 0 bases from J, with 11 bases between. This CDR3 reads CASSAVPYSGNTIYF. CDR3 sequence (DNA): TGTGCCAGCAGCGCGGTACCTTACTCTGGAAACACCATATATTTT.

The CDR3: CASSRDTEAFF. Here the CDR3 DNA reads TGTGCCAGCTCACGGGACACTGAAGCTTTCTTT. The chain couples TRBV18 to TRBJ1-1, with unresolved D. Per the germline V gene, CDR1 is KGHSH and CDR2 is LQKENI. CDR3 length equals 11 residues. Trimming left V 4 bases short and J 3 bases short, with 3 bases between.

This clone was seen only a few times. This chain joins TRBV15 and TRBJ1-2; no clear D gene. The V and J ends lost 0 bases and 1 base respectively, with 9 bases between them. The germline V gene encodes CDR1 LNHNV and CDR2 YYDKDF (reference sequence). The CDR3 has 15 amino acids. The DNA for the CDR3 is TGTGCCACCAGCAGAGATTCGGGGATTAACTATGGCTACACCTTC. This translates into CATSRDSGINYGYTF. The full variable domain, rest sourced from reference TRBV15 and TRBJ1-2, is DAMVIQNPRYQVTQFGKPVTLSCSQTLNHNVMYWYQQKSSQAPKLLFHYYDKDFNNEADTPDNFQSRRPNTSFCFLDIRSPGLGDTAMYLCATSRDSGINYGYTFGSGTRLTVV.

CDR3 coding DNA: TGTGCCAGCAGCCTGTGGGAACGGGAATATGGCGAGCAGTACTTC. It codes for CASSLWEREYGEQYF. The chain links TRBV7-3 to TRBJ2-7; TRBD2 is a possible D gene (5 bases). The V gene lost 5 bases and the J gene lost 6 bases, with 20 bases spanning the gap. The V gene's germline CDR1 is SGHTA and CDR2 FQGTGA. The CDR3 has 15 amino acids.

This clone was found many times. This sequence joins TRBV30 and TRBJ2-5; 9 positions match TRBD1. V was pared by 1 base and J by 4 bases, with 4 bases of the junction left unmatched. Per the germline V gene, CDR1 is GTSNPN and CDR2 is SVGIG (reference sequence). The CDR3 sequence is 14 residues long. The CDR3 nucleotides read TGTGCCTGGAGTGCCCCGACAGGGGGAGAGACCCAGTACTTC. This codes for CAWSAPTGGETQYF.

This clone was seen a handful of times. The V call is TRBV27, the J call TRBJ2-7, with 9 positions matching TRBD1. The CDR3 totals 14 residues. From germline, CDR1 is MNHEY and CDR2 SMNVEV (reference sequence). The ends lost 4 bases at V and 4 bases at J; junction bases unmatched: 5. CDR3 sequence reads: CASSSGTGIYEQYF. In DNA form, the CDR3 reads TGTGCCAGCAGTTCCGGGACAGGGATTTACGAGCAGTACTTC.

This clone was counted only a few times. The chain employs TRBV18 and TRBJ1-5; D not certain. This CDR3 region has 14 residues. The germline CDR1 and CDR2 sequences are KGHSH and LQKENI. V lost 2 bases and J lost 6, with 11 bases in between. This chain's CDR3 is CASSPIEGSQPQHF. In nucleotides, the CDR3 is TGTGCCAGCTCACCAATTGAGGGTTCTCAGCCCCAGCATTTT.

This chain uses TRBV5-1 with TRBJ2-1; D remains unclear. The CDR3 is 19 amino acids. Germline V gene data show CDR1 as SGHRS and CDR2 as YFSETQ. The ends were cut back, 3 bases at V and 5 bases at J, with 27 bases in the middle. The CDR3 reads CASSYRSDTASLYHNEQFF. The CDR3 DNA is TGCGCCAGCAGCTACCGGTCGGATACAGCCTCCCTATACCACAATGAGCAGTTCTTC.

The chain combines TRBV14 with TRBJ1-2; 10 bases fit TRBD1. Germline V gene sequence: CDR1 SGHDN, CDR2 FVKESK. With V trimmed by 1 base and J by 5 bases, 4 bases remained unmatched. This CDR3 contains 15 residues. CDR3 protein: CASSQAGTGEYGYTF. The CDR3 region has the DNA TGTGCCAGCAGCCAAGCTGGGACAGGGGAGTATGGCTACACCTTC.

The CDR3 here is CASSEGAAQAFF. The DNA of the CDR3 is TGTGCCAGCAGTGAAGGGGCAGCCCAAGCTTTCTTT. The genes are TRBV2 and TRBJ1-1; D is unclear. The germline V gene encodes CDR1 SNHLY and CDR2 FYNNEI. The CDR3 is 12 residues long. V shed 1 base and J shed 9 bases, with 9 bases lying between them.

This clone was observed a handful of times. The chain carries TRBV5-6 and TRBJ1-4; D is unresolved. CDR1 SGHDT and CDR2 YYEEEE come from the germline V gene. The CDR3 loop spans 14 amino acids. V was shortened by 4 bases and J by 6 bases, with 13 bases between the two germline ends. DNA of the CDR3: TGTGCCAGCAGCCCCCGGGAGCCCGATGAAAAACTGTTTTTT. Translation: CASSPREPDEKLFF.

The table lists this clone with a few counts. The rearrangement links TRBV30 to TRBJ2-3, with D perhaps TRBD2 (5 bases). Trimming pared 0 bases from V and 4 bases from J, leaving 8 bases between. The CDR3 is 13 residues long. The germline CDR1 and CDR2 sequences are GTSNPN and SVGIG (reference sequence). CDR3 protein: CAWSVAGADTQYF. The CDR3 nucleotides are TGTGCCTGGAGTGTGGCGGGCGCAGATACGCAGTATTTT.

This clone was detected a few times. CDR3 bases: TGTGCCAGTAGCTTGGGACAGGGAGCCTATGGCTACACCTTC. Protein sequence: CASSLGQGAYGYTF. The rearrangement links TRBV19 to TRBJ1-2, with 9 bases that match TRBD1. V lost 6 bases and J lost 4; bases outside the gene matches: 6. Germline V lookup: CDR1 LNHDA, CDR2 SQIVND (reference sequence). The CDR3 spans 14 residues.